Shown below are 14 T cell receptor beta chains from a single sample sequenced in a study of T cell clonality in common variable immunodeficiency. Sequencing used immunoSEQ multiplex PCR; TCRdb keeps in-frame clones, though not all of them. The specimen gives fewer than 75,000 clones without singletons; the ten biggest hold 1.7%. The specimen sequenced was peripheral blood mononuclear cells. The source of these receptors is a person aged 18-70 years in good health.

This clone was recorded at least ten times. The CDR3 region is CSADPKGFSYEQYF. The CDR3 DNA, read in part, is TGCAGTGCTGATCCGAAGGGCTTCTCCTACGAG. The rearrangement joins TRBV20-1 to TRBJ2-7; no clear D. The CDR3 end is not reached by the read, which stops 3 residues before it; the germline J gene fills it in. The V end lost 5 bases, the J end lost 0 bases, and 14 bases lay between the germline ends. Per germline, CDR1 DFQATT and CDR2 SNEGSKA (reference sequence). This CDR3 region has 14 residues.

This clone was counted ten times or more. The CDR3 end lies 3 residues beyond the end of the read and is filled in from the germline J gene. The gene calls are TRBV3-1 (or the pseudogene TRBV3-2) and TRBJ2-7; TRBD2 is a possible D gene (6 bases). The germline V gene has CDR1 LGHDT and CDR2 YNNKEL (reference sequence). The CDR3 length is 15 residues. Trimming shortened V by 4 bases and J by 6 bases, and 19 bases separated the two germline ends. CDR3 bases read: TGTGCCAGCAGCCCCTACAGGTTCACTAGCACCGAG. It yields the protein CASSPYRFTSTE. The complete CDR3 protein is CASSPYRFTSTEQYF.

This clone was detected ten times or more. The sequence runs out 3 residues before the end of the CDR3; the remainder is reconstructed from the germline J gene. J is TRBJ1-3 and V is TRBV30; unclear D gene. Trimming removed 2 bases at V and 2 bases at J, with 10 bases between. Per germline, CDR1 GTSNPN and CDR2 SVGIG (reference sequence). The CDR3 has 14 amino acids. CDR3 sequence: CAWSLGEPGNTIYF. CDR3 DNA (partial): TGTGCCTGGAGTCTAGGCGAACCTGGAAACACC.

The sample holds many counts of this clone. The CDR3 is cut off 3 residues early in the read; its end comes from the germline J gene. This sequence joins TRBV4-1 and TRBJ2-7; TRBD2 is a possible D gene (5 bases). The germline CDR1 and CDR2 sequences are MGHRA and YSYEKL. Trimming pared 0 bases from V and 4 bases from J, leaving 19 bases between. The CDR3 is made up of 17 amino acids. The CDR3 reads CASSQDSGWSVSYEQYF. The sequenced CDR3 bases are TGCGCCAGCAGCCAAGATTCGGGGTGGTCCGTGAGTTACGAG.

Details on this clone: A much larger clone differs by one base, so this may be a read error. Read data end 3 residues before the CDR3 end; the end is taken from the germline J gene. This sequence joins TRBV30 and TRBJ1-3; 7 bases line up with TRBD1. Germline CDR1 is GTSNPN and CDR2 is SVGIG (reference sequence). The CDR3 covers 15 residues. The V and J ends lost 5 bases and 0 bases, in that order; junction bases with no gene match: 7. The chain's CDR3 is CAWGGQTGSGNTIYF. The part of the CDR3 DNA that was read is TGTGCCTGGGGGGGACAGACCGGCTCTGGAAACACC. The variable domain in full, with the rest retrieved from reference TRBV30 and TRBJ1-3, is SQTIHQWPATLVQPVGSPLSLECTVEGTSNPNLYWYRQAAGRGLQLLFYSVGIGQISSEVPQNLSASRPQDRQFILSSKKLLLSDSGFYLCAWGGQTGSGNTIYFGEGSWLTVV.

In this sample, this clone turned up many times. The read halts 3 residues ahead of the CDR3 end, with the missing end drawn from the germline J gene. The rearrangement uses TRBV18 and TRBJ1-2; D is unclear. Germline V gene sequence: CDR1 KGHSH, CDR2 LQKENI. The CDR3 contains 13 residues. Trimming cost V 2 bases and J 3 bases, with 7 bases left between them. The part of the CDR3 DNA that was read is TGTGCCAGCTCACCATCATCAGACTATGGC. This codes for CASSPSSDYG. The full CDR3 protein reads CASSPSSDYGYTF.

In its sample, this clone was seen many times. The sequence runs out 3 residues before the end of the CDR3; the remainder is reconstructed from the germline J gene. V gene TRBV28 combines with J gene TRBJ2-3, with D unresolved. Germline CDR1 reads MDHEN; CDR2 reads SYDVKM. V was pared by 6 bases and J by 6 bases, with 7 bases between. This CDR3 contains 11 residues. The CDR3 bases that were read are TGTGCCAGCAGCCTCCCGGATACG. As protein: CASSLPDT. The full CDR3 sequence reads CASSLPDTQYF.

This clone has at least ten counts. The sequenced fragment ends 3 residues before the CDR3 boundary, so the rest is inferred from the germline J gene. This sequence joins TRBV20-1 and TRBJ2-7, with TRBD1 as a possible D gene (5 bases). Deletions cut 3 bases from V and 4 bases from J, with 19 bases between. Germline CDR1 DFQATT, CDR2 SNEGSKA (reference sequence). The CDR3 has 15 amino acids. The sequenced part of the CDR3 DNA is TGCAGTGCTAGGGAAACAGGTGGCATTCTGTACGAG. It codes for CSARETGGILYE. The full CDR3 protein is CSARETGGILYEQYF.

This clone was counted at least ten times. The read terminates 3 residues before the CDR3 end, so the remaining end is supplied by the germline J gene. This chain links TRBV29-1 with TRBJ2-2, with no clear D. CDR1 is SQVTM and CDR2 is ANQGSEA in the germline V gene. Trimming pared 4 bases from V and 0 bases from J, leaving 6 bases between. This CDR3 has 13 residues. The CDR3 loop is CSVGATNTGELFF. Incomplete CDR3 DNA: TGCAGCGTTGGGGCTACGAACACCGGGGAG.

For this clone: The sequenced fragment ends 3 residues before the CDR3 boundary, so the rest is inferred from the germline J gene. The chain combines TRBV7-6 with TRBJ2-7; 9 bases agree with TRBD2. Unmatched junction bases numbered 8, after V lost 1 base and J lost 4 bases. CDR1 and CDR2 (germline): SGHVS, FNYEAQ. The CDR3 contains 16 residues. The CDR3 sequence: CASSLVGAGGQYEQYF. The sequenced part of the CDR3 DNA is TGTGCCAGCAGCTTAGTCGGGGCGGGGGGGCAGTACGAG.

This clone was observed at least ten times. The sequenced fragment ends 3 residues before the CDR3 boundary, so the rest is inferred from the germline J gene. The chain joins TRBV7-9 to TRBJ1-1, with D possibly TRBD1 on 6 matching bases. Trimming removed 6 bases from V and 3 bases from J, with 11 bases in between. The germline CDR1 and CDR2 sequences are SEHNR and FQNEAQ (reference sequence). The CDR3 length is 13 residues. CDR3 DNA, as far as it was read: TGTGCCAGCAGGGCGACAGGCGACACTGAA. Translation gives CASRATGDTE. The CDR3 in its entirety is CASRATGDTEAFF.

In this sample, this clone turned up many times. The read finishes 3 residues shy of the CDR3 end, and the germline J gene is used to complete it. This chain links TRBV27 with TRBJ2-7, with a weak D call TRBD1 (6 bases). The CDR3 spans 13 residues. The germline V gene encodes CDR1 MNHEY and CDR2 SMNVEV (reference sequence). V lost 6 bases, J lost 3 bases, and 12 bases lay in between. CDR3 sequence reads: CASSPGHYYEQYF. CDR3 DNA (partial): TGTGCCAGCAGCCCGGGACATTACTACGAG.

In this sample, this clone turned up many times. The read ends 3 residues early relative to the CDR3; the germline J gene fills the gap. The J gene is TRBJ2-7, the V gene TRBV7-9; D perhaps matches TRBD1 (6 bases). The V end was cut by 1 base, the J end by 5 bases, with 9 bases between. Germline V gene lookup returns CDR1 SEHNR and CDR2 FQNEAQ (reference sequence). The CDR3 runs to 13 residues. The DNA read from the CDR3 is TGTGCCAGCAGCTTAGGGGCAGGGGACGAG. Amino acids: CASSLGAGDE. The full CDR3 protein reads CASSLGAGDEQYF. The entire variable domain, with the rest obtained from reference TRBV7-9 and TRBJ2-7, is as follows: DTGVSQNPRHKITKRGQNVTFRCDPISEHNRLYWYRQTLGQGPEFLTYFQNEAQLEKSRLLSDRFSAERPKGSFSTLEIQRTEQGDSAMYLCASSLGAGDEQYFGPGTRLTVT.

This clone was observed many times. The CDR3 is cut off 3 residues early in the read; its end comes from the germline J gene. This chain links TRBV29-1 with TRBJ2-5, with 8 bases matching TRBD2. CDR3 size: 13 residues. Germline V gene sequence: CDR1 SQVTM, CDR2 ANQGSEA. The trim removed 6 bases at V and 1 base at J, leaving 4 bases unmatched. The CDR3 reads CSVDGTSQETQYF. Partial CDR3 DNA: TGCAGCGTCGACGGGACTAGCCAAGAGACC.